This T cell receptor beta chain was identified in a study of blood T cell repertoires in COVID-19. Across the study: There were acute and convalescent COVID-19 samples, and they came from the United States, Italy and Spain. In each case, the material was cDNA or gDNA derived from T cells, B-cell-depleted T cells, or PBMCs.

As processed by the authors: Using reference gene primer amplification, nucleated cell counts were estimated. The method was immunoSEQ multiplex PCR; TCRdb's version includes in-frame clones alone and lacks a portion of them. That table supplies the V and J calls and clone size; D and trimming were determined from the DNA. The table lists 120,000 or so clones, under 85% of them singletons, with 12% in the top ten. Sequencing was done on a sample of peripheral blood. The sequence was obtained from a man in his 60s with acute or convalescent COVID-19.

The CDR3 sequence is CASSLSPSGNQPQHF. CDR3 nucleotide sequence: TGCGCCAGCAGCTTGTCCCCCAGCGGGAATCAGCCCCAGCATTTT. J is TRBJ1-5 and V is TRBV5-1; D gene uncertain. V was trimmed by 1 base and J by 4 bases, leaving 12 bases between them. Germline V gene sequence: CDR1 SGHRS, CDR2 YFSETQ. The CDR3 runs 15 residues.